Listed below are T cell receptor beta chains from one sample, sequenced in a study of T-cell reconstitution after alpha-beta-depleted transplantation in children. TCRdb ran MiXCR on the PCR reads and lists one entry per CDR3 protein. The data hold some 200,000 distinct CDR3 sequences, with around 6.8% observed a single time. The source was PBMCs from the stem cell graft donor, collected from the stem cell graft. Receptor source: a human donor who donated a stem cell graft to a child with Wiskott-Aldrich syndrome. The CDR3 runs from the conserved cysteine through the conserved F or W. Fields, in order: CDR3 length, V gene, D gene, J gene, CDR3 protein. The D gene is left open where the match is weak.

CDR3 length: 16; V gene: TRBV30; D gene: TRBD1; J gene: TRBJ2-3; CDR3 protein: CAWSVRVTGSTDTQYF
CDR3 length: 16; V gene: TRBV24-1; D gene: .; J gene: TRBJ2-5; CDR3 protein: CATSVEGRDKRQTQYF
CDR3 length: 14; V gene: TRBV20-1; D gene: TRBD1; J gene: TRBJ2-7; CDR3 protein: CSARETGGRYEQYF
CDR3 length: 11; V gene: TRBV20-1; D gene: .; J gene: TRBJ2-7; CDR3 protein: CSATLAYEQYF
CDR3 length: 15; V gene: TRBV24-1; D gene: .; J gene: TRBJ1-5; CDR3 protein: CAVGDRGGGNQPQHF
CDR3 length: 11; V gene: TRBV29-1; D gene: .; J gene: TRBJ2-3; CDR3 protein: CSVAIEDTQYF
CDR3 length: 17; V gene: TRBV21-1; D gene: .; J gene: TRBJ2-2; CDR3 protein: CASSKVNSGGNTGELFF
CDR3 length: 14; V gene: TRBV7-8; D gene: .; J gene: TRBJ1-5; CDR3 protein: CASSLGAGVQPQHF
CDR3 length: 12; V gene: TRBV20-1; D gene: .; J gene: TRBJ2-7; CDR3 protein: CSAGTGTYEQYF
CDR3 length: 12; V gene: TRBV29-1; D gene: .; J gene: TRBJ2-5; CDR3 protein: CSVIEEQETQYF
CDR3 length: 16; V gene: TRBV7-6; D gene: TRBD2; J gene: TRBJ2-7; CDR3 protein: CASRGSGKGSSYEQYF
CDR3 length: 15; V gene: TRBV5-1; D gene: TRBD2; J gene: TRBJ2-3; CDR3 protein: CASSPSGVTTDTQYF
CDR3 length: 14; V gene: TRBV3-1; D gene: .; J gene: TRBJ1-2; CDR3 protein: CASSQDRANYGYTF
CDR3 length: 14; V gene: TRBV9; D gene: .; J gene: TRBJ2-3; CDR3 protein: CASSAVMSTDTQYF
CDR3 length: 16; V gene: TRBV29-1; D gene: TRBD1; J gene: TRBJ2-2; CDR3 protein: CSVLKGTGTGVGELFF
CDR3 length: 14; V gene: TRBV12-3/TRBV12-4; D gene: .; J gene: TRBJ2-2; CDR3 protein: CASSPFGDTGELFF
CDR3 length: 15; V gene: TRBV7-6; D gene: TRBD2; J gene: TRBJ2-7; CDR3 protein: CASSRGASGTYEQYF
CDR3 length: 14; V gene: TRBV10-2; D gene: .; J gene: TRBJ1-1; CDR3 protein: CASSELFRVAEAFF
CDR3 length: 19; V gene: TRBV2; D gene: TRBD1; J gene: TRBJ2-6; CDR3 protein: CASNQVGGGQGAGANVLTF
CDR3 length: 11; V gene: TRBV18; D gene: .; J gene: TRBJ2-7; CDR3 protein: CASRENDEQYF
CDR3 length: 12; V gene: TRBV7-6; D gene: .; J gene: TRBJ2-5; CDR3 protein: CASSPDPETQYF
CDR3 length: 15; V gene: TRBV5-1; D gene: .; J gene: TRBJ2-3; CDR3 protein: CASSLVGGYTDTQYF
CDR3 length: 16; V gene: TRBV7-9; D gene: .; J gene: TRBJ2-6; CDR3 protein: CASSQGPISGANVLTF
CDR3 length: 17; V gene: TRBV7-8; D gene: .; J gene: TRBJ1-2; CDR3 protein: CASSIYPGTDDNYGYTF
CDR3 length: 14; V gene: TRBV6-5; D gene: .; J gene: TRBJ1-4; CDR3 protein: CASSYSGYNEKLFF
CDR3 length: 13; V gene: TRBV29-1; D gene: .; J gene: TRBJ1-3; CDR3 protein: CREGGYSGNTIYF
CDR3 length: 15; V gene: TRBV7-2; D gene: TRBD2; J gene: TRBJ2-3; CDR3 protein: CASSYGTSRTDTQYF
CDR3 length: 13; V gene: TRBV4-2; D gene: .; J gene: TRBJ2-2; CDR3 protein: CASGPGLLGELFF
CDR3 length: 14; V gene: TRBV29-1; D gene: TRBD2; J gene: TRBJ2-1; CDR3 protein: CSVGRLAAYNEQFF
CDR3 length: 13; V gene: TRBV6-5; D gene: .; J gene: TRBJ1-6; CDR3 protein: CASSYSEDSPLHF
CDR3 length: 17; V gene: TRBV5-1; D gene: .; J gene: TRBJ1-6; CDR3 protein: CASRLGHGGSMEPPLHF
CDR3 length: 16; V gene: TRBV4-3; D gene: TRBD2; J gene: TRBJ2-3; CDR3 protein: CASSQEASGRGDTQYF
CDR3 length: 13; V gene: TRBV20-1; D gene: .; J gene: TRBJ2-5; CDR3 protein: CSARQPYQETQYF
CDR3 length: 14; V gene: TRBV10-2; D gene: .; J gene: TRBJ2-3; CDR3 protein: CASSEASGTDTQYF
CDR3 length: 15; V gene: TRBV18; D gene: TRBD1; J gene: TRBJ2-4; CDR3 protein: CASSVLQGAENIQYF
CDR3 length: 14; V gene: TRBV6-1; D gene: .; J gene: TRBJ1-1; CDR3 protein: CASRPGQRNTEAFF
CDR3 length: 15; V gene: TRBV12-3/TRBV12-4; D gene: TRBD1; J gene: TRBJ1-1; CDR3 protein: CASSRQGRANTEAFF
CDR3 length: 15; V gene: TRBV12-3/TRBV12-4; D gene: TRBD1; J gene: TRBJ2-3; CDR3 protein: CASRADRGGPDTQYF
CDR3 length: 19; V gene: TRBV6-4; D gene: TRBD1; J gene: TRBJ1-1; CDR3 protein: CASTLSRDRGELPNTEAFF
CDR3 length: 15; V gene: TRBV6-5; D gene: .; J gene: TRBJ2-2; CDR3 protein: CASSYYEYRAGELFF
CDR3 length: 15; V gene: TRBV29-1; D gene: TRBD1; J gene: TRBJ2-1; CDR3 protein: CSVVGTGSSYNEQFF
CDR3 length: 15; V gene: TRBV7-9; D gene: TRBD2; J gene: TRBJ2-1; CDR3 protein: CASSSPGTSKNEQFF
CDR3 length: 15; V gene: TRBV5-1; D gene: .; J gene: TRBJ2-1; CDR3 protein: CASSPGPGSYNEQFF
CDR3 length: 15; V gene: TRBV29-1; D gene: TRBD1; J gene: TRBJ2-2; CDR3 protein: CSVQLTGTNTGELFF
CDR3 length: 14; V gene: TRBV29-1; D gene: TRBD2; J gene: TRBJ2-5; CDR3 protein: CSVEEGLGLETQYF
CDR3 length: 17; V gene: TRBV7-8; D gene: TRBD2; J gene: TRBJ2-7; CDR3 protein: CASSSGGTSGSTYEQYF
CDR3 length: 13; V gene: TRBV6-6; D gene: .; J gene: TRBJ2-2; CDR3 protein: CASRGRDQVELFF
CDR3 length: 13; V gene: TRBV24-1; D gene: .; J gene: TRBJ1-5; CDR3 protein: CATSAGPNQPQHF
CDR3 length: 14; V gene: TRBV4-3; D gene: TRBD1; J gene: TRBJ2-1; CDR3 protein: CASSQDTGDNEQFF
CDR3 length: 15; V gene: TRBV2; D gene: .; J gene: TRBJ2-3; CDR3 protein: CASSEARLGTDTQYF
CDR3 length: 15; V gene: TRBV4-2; D gene: .; J gene: TRBJ2-1; CDR3 protein: CAIGPGLGDYNEQFF
CDR3 length: 15; V gene: TRBV20-1; D gene: .; J gene: TRBJ2-6; CDR3 protein: CSARPRLSGANVLTF
CDR3 length: 14; V gene: TRBV2; D gene: .; J gene: TRBJ1-6; CDR3 protein: CASSAGQPGPPLHF
CDR3 length: 16; V gene: TRBV20-1; D gene: .; J gene: TRBJ1-1; CDR3 protein: CSASQYLVGLGTEAFF
CDR3 length: 13; V gene: TRBV20-1; D gene: .; J gene: TRBJ2-7; CDR3 protein: CSASNEVRYEQYF
CDR3 length: 14; V gene: TRBV12-3/TRBV12-4; D gene: TRBD1; J gene: TRBJ2-7; CDR3 protein: CASSLRDRAYEQYF
CDR3 length: 13; V gene: TRBV20-1; D gene: TRBD2; J gene: TRBJ2-1; CDR3 protein: CSARKYGGGEQFF
CDR3 length: 14; V gene: TRBV24-1; D gene: TRBD1; J gene: TRBJ2-5; CDR3 protein: CATSDPGQGETQYF
CDR3 length: 13; V gene: TRBV7-2; D gene: .; J gene: TRBJ2-2; CDR3 protein: CASSLAGARELFF